This T cell receptor (beta chain) was sequenced during a study of cytomegalovirus exposure and HLA in healthy donors. Study details: About 179 million T cells yielded 110 million or so unique TCR beta sequences in earlier analysis. Findings of the study overall: Generally TCR sequences proved uncommon, though certain public TCRs appeared in numerous donors.

Worth noting for this clone: Antigen unknown.

This CDR3 region has 12 residues. Germline CDR1 is MGHRA and CDR2 is YSYEKL. Trimming removed 3 bases from V and 6 bases from J, with 9 bases in between. This PCR relied on a set of 60 Vbeta primers and 13 Jbeta primers. Only in-frame clones appear in the TCRdb table, and some are missing; sequencing was by immunoSEQ multiplex PCR. The sample data list more than 100,000 clones. The material sequenced was PBMCs. The V call is TRBV4-1, the J call TRBJ2-7; D may be TRBD1 (5 bases). The TCR comes from a man between 18 and 35 years old in good health and CMV-seronegative. CDR3 sequence: CASSQGPPEQYF. CDR3 coding DNA: TGCGCCAGCAGCCAGGGGCCGCCCGAGCAGTACTTC.